This entry lists 27 T cell receptor beta chains sequenced from one sample in a study of control samples from healthy donors and cancer patients. Sequencing used immunoSEQ multiplex PCR; TCRdb keeps in-frame clones, though not all of them. Of over 150,000 clones listed, approximately 92% are singletons. The sequencing input was blood. The source is a man aged 18 to 30 in good health.

The genes are TRBV18 and TRBJ2-7, with 8 bases matching TRBD1. The length of the CDR3 is 14 residues. Germline V gives CDR1 KGHSH, CDR2 LQKENI. V shed 1 base, J shed 6 bases, and the junction held 5 bases outside the gene matches. CDR3 region: CASSPRQQGGEQYF. The CDR3 nucleotides are TGTGCCAGCTCACCACGACAACAGGGGGGCGAGCAGTACTTC.

The V and J genes are TRBV7-8 and TRBJ2-3; 7 bases agree with TRBD1. The CDR3 has 14 amino acids. Looked up from germline, CDR1 is SGHVS and CDR2 is FQNEAQ. V shed 6 bases and J 4 bases; nucleotides not matched to a gene: 7. Here the CDR3 DNA reads TGTGCCAGCAGTTTGAGACAGGGATCAGATACGCAGTATTTT. It codes for CASSLRQGSDTQYF.

This clone was found once. The CDR3 reads CASSGTGEFTEAFF. Written as DNA, the CDR3 is TGTGCCAGCAGCGGGACAGGGGAGTTCACTGAAGCTTTCTTT. The V call is TRBV5-4, the J call TRBJ1-1; 10 bases map to TRBD1. This CDR3 comprises 14 residues. Germline CDR1 is SGHNT and CDR2 is YYREEE (reference sequence). V shed 4 bases and J 4 bases; nucleotides not matched to a gene: 4.

This chain's CDR3 is CASSLWQGLGSPLHF. In nucleotides, the CDR3 is TGTGCCAGCAGCTTATGGCAGGGACTGGGATCACCCCTCCACTTT. This chain joins TRBV7-9 and TRBJ1-6; weak D call: TRBD1 (5 bases). Germline V CDR1 and CDR2: SEHNR, FQNEAQ (reference sequence). V lost 2 bases, J lost 10 bases, and 15 bases lay in between. This CDR3 is built from 15 residues.

This chain links TRBV4-1 with TRBJ2-1; 8 nucleotides align to TRBD1. This CDR3 has 16 amino acids. Germline CDR1 reads MGHRA; CDR2 reads YSYEKL. The V segment lost 0 bases and the J segment 0 bases; nucleotides outside the gene matches: 1. CDR3: CASSQEDRGSYNEQFF. The CDR3 bases are TGCGCCAGCAGCCAAGAAGACAGGGGCTCCTACAATGAGCAGTTCTTC.

This rearrangement joins TRBV7-2 to TRBJ2-3; a possible D gene is TRBD1 (6 bases). Germline V gene sequence: CDR1 SGHTA, CDR2 FQGNSA. Between the trimmed V and J ends, which lost 5 bases and 4 bases, there was a span of 7 bases. The CDR3 contains 12 residues. CDR3 loop: CASSGGPDTQYF. CDR3 in DNA: TGTGCCAGCAGCGGGGGCCCAGATACGCAGTATTTT.

This clone was observed a few times. This sequence joins TRBV5-1 and TRBJ2-5; TRBD2 is a possible D gene (7 bases). The CDR3 covers 15 residues. V lost 0 bases, J lost 5 bases, and 14 bases lay in between. Germline V gene data show CDR1 as SGHRS and CDR2 as YFSETQ. CDR3 sequence reads: CASSLEGGGGETQYF. DNA of the CDR3: TGCGCCAGCAGCTTGGAGGGGGGCGGGGGCGAGACCCAGTACTTC. Full variable domain (outside the CDR3, taken from reference TRBV5-1 and TRBJ2-5): KAGVTQTPRYLIKTRGQQVTLSCSPISGHRSVSWYQQTPGQGLQFLFEYFSETQRNKGNFPGRFSGRQFSNSRSEMNVSTLELGDSALYLCASSLEGGGGETQYFGPGTRLLVL.

J is TRBJ2-2 and V is TRBV7-3, with D unresolved. Germline V CDR1 and CDR2: SGHTA, FQGTGA. The CDR3 has 12 residues. Trimming pared 5 bases from V and 3 bases from J, leaving 4 bases between. CDR3 DNA: TGTGCCAGCAGCCCCCACACCGGGGAGCTGTTTTTT. It encodes CASSPHTGELFF.

The J gene is TRBJ1-3, the V gene TRBV4-2; 9 nucleotides align to TRBD1. V dropped 4 bases and J dropped 3; count of bases not matched to a gene: 7. CDR1 is LGHNA, CDR2 YNFKEQ, per germline. The CDR3 is made up of 16 amino acids. CDR3 nucleotides: TGTGCCAGCAGCCGAGGGGACAGGGCTGGTGGAAACACCATATATTTT. Translated: CASSRGDRAGGNTIYF.

This clone was picked up a small number of times. A much larger clone is a single base away; this may be a read error. The chain combines TRBV5-1 with TRBJ1-3; D uncertain. CDR3 size: 14 residues. CDR1 is SGHRS, CDR2 YFSETQ, per germline. Trimming left V 0 bases short and J 0 bases short, with 4 bases between. The CDR3 sequence is CASSLGISGNTIYF. In DNA, the CDR3 is TGCGCCAGCAGCTTGGGGATCTCTGGAAACACCATATATTTT.

DNA of the CDR3: TGTGCCAGCAGCGTAGGACAATCGACCGAGCAGTACTTC. Translated, it gives CASSVGQSTEQYF. V and J are TRBV9 and TRBJ2-7; D gene uncertain. The CDR3 contains 13 residues. The germline CDR1 and CDR2 sequences are SGDLS and YYNGEE. V lost 0 bases and J lost 6, with 10 bases in between.

This clone has more than one count but fewer than ten. This chain uses TRBV7-9 with TRBJ1-1; maybe TRBD1 (5 bases). Germline CDR1 and CDR2: SEHNR and FQNEAQ (reference sequence). This CDR3 has 15 residues. The ends were cut back, 2 bases at V and 0 bases at J, with 10 bases in the middle. The CDR3 DNA sequence: TGTGCCAGCAGCTTAAGTGGGGCGCTGAACACTGAAGCTTTCTTT. This sequence encodes CASSLSGALNTEAFF.

This sequence joins TRBV12-3 or TRBV12-4 and TRBJ1-3, with TRBD1 as a possible D gene (6 bases). This CDR3 has 13 residues. V lost 6 bases and J lost 7, with 13 bases in between. CDR3 loop: CASSPTGPNTIYF. CDR3 in DNA: TGTGCCAGCAGCCCTACAGGGCCTAACACCATATATTTT.

The V and J genes are TRBV30 and TRBJ1-1; D is uncertain. V shed 0 bases and J shed 3 bases, with 14 bases lying between them. The CDR3 runs to 15 residues. Germline values: CDR1 GTSNPN, CDR2 SVGIG (reference sequence). The CDR3 DNA reads as TGTGCCTGGAGTGTACTGCAGGCGTGGGACACTGAAGCTTTCTTT. As protein: CAWSVLQAWDTEAFF.

The chain joins TRBV19 to TRBJ2-3; D is perhaps TRBD2 (7 bases). CDR1 and CDR2 from the germline V gene are LNHDA and SQIVND (reference sequence). This CDR3 has 14 residues. Trimming took off 10 bases at V and 4 bases at J, with 18 bases between the two ends. The CDR3 DNA follows: TGTGCCACCGCGGACAGCGGGGCCCCAGATACGCAGTATTTT. Protein product: CATADSGAPDTQYF. The full variable domain, its missing parts supplied by reference TRBV19 and TRBJ2-3, is DGGITQSPKYLFRKEGQNVTLSCEQNLNHDAMYWYRQDPGQGLRLIYYSQIVNDFQKGDIAEGYSVSREKKESFPLTVTSAQKNPTAFYLCATADSGAPDTQYFGPGTRLTVL.

The chain joins TRBV6-1 to TRBJ1-5; D gene ambiguous. V was cut by 3 bases and J by 7 bases, with 13 bases left in between. Germline CDR1 and CDR2: MNHNS and SASEGT. The CDR3 spans 14 residues. CDR3 in DNA: TGTGCCAGCAGTGAGGGTGGTTTTCTCCAGCCCCAGCATTTT. It codes for CASSEGGFLQPQHF.

This clone was seen once. The CDR3 DNA reads TGTGCCAGCAGCTCGGACAGAAACTATGGCTACACCTTC. This translates into CASSSDRNYGYTF. The V call is TRBV9, the J call TRBJ1-2, with a tentative D call TRBD1 (6 bases). This CDR3 has 13 residues. Trimming removed 4 bases from V and 2 bases from J, with 9 bases in between. Germline assignment: CDR1 SGDLS and CDR2 YYNGEE.

This sequence joins TRBV29-1 and TRBJ2-7; 9 bases agree with TRBD1. The CDR3 consists of 13 residues. The J segment lost 7 bases and the V segment lost 6 bases, leaving 10 bases of the junction unmatched. Germline values: CDR1 SQVTM, CDR2 ANQGSEA. Here the CDR3 reads CSVRDRDLLEQYF. Written as DNA, the CDR3 is TGCAGCGTCCGGGACAGGGATTTGTTAGAGCAGTACTTC.

There are a few counts of this clone. Other DNA sequences of this sample code for an identical CDR3. The rearrangement links TRBV2 to TRBJ2-3, with D possibly being TRBD2 (5 bases). CDR1 SNHLY and CDR2 FYNNEI come from the germline V gene. The CDR3 totals 14 residues. V lost 3 bases, J lost 0 bases, and 7 bases lay in between. The CDR3 protein is CASSDRTSTDTQYF. The CDR3 nucleotides read TGTGCCAGCAGTGATCGGACTAGCACAGATACGCAGTATTTT.

The chain links TRBV4-2 to TRBJ2-3; no clear D. The V gene's germline CDR1 is LGHNA and CDR2 YNFKEQ. The V and J ends lost 1 base and 6 bases respectively, with 8 bases between them. The CDR3 length is 13 residues. CDR3 sequence reads: CASSQVRRDTQYF. As DNA, the CDR3 is TGTGCCAGCAGCCAAGTGAGGCGGGATACGCAGTATTTT.

The V and J genes are TRBV12-5 and TRBJ2-7; D is ambiguous. The CDR3 has 15 amino acids. From germline, CDR1 is LGHNT and CDR2 FRNRAP. Trimming removed 6 bases from V and 2 bases from J, with 17 bases in between. The DNA for the CDR3 is TGTGCTAGTGGATTCCGTGTAGGTTCCACCTACGAGCAGTACTTC. This encodes CASGFRVGSTYEQYF.

V usage is TRBV28 and J usage is TRBJ1-2, with D uncertain. Germline values: CDR1 MDHEN, CDR2 SYDVKM. The CDR3 length is 14 residues. V was shortened by 7 bases and J by 2 bases, with 14 bases between the two germline ends. The chain's CDR3 is CASTPAGFNYGYTF. CDR3 DNA: TGTGCCAGCACCCCCGCGGGCTTCAACTATGGCTACACCTTC.

V gene TRBV7-2 combines with J gene TRBJ1-2; D is uncertain. This CDR3 has 12 amino acids. CDR1 SGHTA and CDR2 FQGNSA come from the germline V gene. With 2 bases removed from V and 2 bases from J, the gap between germline ends came to 3 bases. The CDR3 spells CASSLRNYGYTF. CDR3 in DNA: TGTGCCAGCAGCTTAAGAAACTATGGCTACACCTTC.

V and J are TRBV5-4 and TRBJ1-1, with D possibly being TRBD1 (5 bases). Germline V gives CDR1 SGHNT, CDR2 YYREEE (reference sequence). V was trimmed by 0 bases and J by 1 base, leaving 10 bases between them. The CDR3 is made up of 15 amino acids. CDR3 sequence: CASSLATAANTEAFF. The CDR3 bases are TGTGCCAGCAGCTTGGCGACAGCGGCGAACACTGAAGCTTTCTTT.

As to this clone: The same CDR3 can be traced to other DNA sequences in this sample. The CDR3 nucleotides are TGTGCCAGCAGTGAACAGGGCGGCACTGAAGCTTTCTTT. This translates into CASSEQGGTEAFF. This chain links TRBV6-4 with TRBJ1-1; the D gene is possibly TRBD1 (6 bases). CDR3 length equals 13 residues. Germline values: CDR1 MRHNA, CDR2 SNTAGT. Trimming left V 3 bases short and J 4 bases short, with 9 bases between.

This chain joins TRBV28 and TRBJ2-3, with 8 bases identical to TRBD2. V lost 11 bases, J lost 1 base, and 5 bases stayed unmatched. Germline CDR1 and CDR2: MDHEN and SYDVKM. The CDR3 consists of 13 residues. The CDR3 bases are TGTGCCTCCAGCGGGGGCGGCACAGATACGCAGTATTTT. It specifies CASSGGGTDTQYF.

The chain is built from TRBV10-3 and TRBJ2-1; 7 nucleotides align to TRBD1. Trimming removed 10 bases from V and 7 bases from J; junction bases left unmatched: 13. There are 14 residues in the CDR3. The germline V gene encodes CDR1 ENHRY and CDR2 SYGVKD. The CDR3 DNA is TGTGCCACGGGTGGTCGGGACAGTTTAAATGAGCAGTTCTTC. Amino acids: CATGGRDSLNEQFF.